This is a list of T cell receptor beta chains from one sample in a study of blood T cell repertoires in COVID-19. The assay was immunoSEQ multiplex PCR, and TCRdb's table has in-frame clones only and misses some. The sample includes about 180,000 clones, roughly 80% seen only once; the top ten take more than 7.5%. Material for sequencing was peripheral blood. These receptor sequences come from a woman between 65 and 79 years old with COVID-19, enrolled during active disease. Both conserved end residues are part of each CDR3. Each record gives: V gene, J gene, clone size, D gene, CDR3 DNA, CDR3 protein. The D gene is left open where the match is weak. The size entry is marked missing in some rows and otherwise reads once, few, many or a size class.

TRBV19,TRBJ1-2,.,TRBD1,TGTGCCAGTAGTACCGGGACAGAATATGGCTACACCTTC,CASSTGTEYGYTF
TRBV28,TRBJ2-1,.,TRBD2,TGTGCCACGGGGACTAGCGGGACCTACAATGAGCAGTTCTTC,CATGTSGTYNEQFF
TRBV28,TRBJ1-1,once,.,TGTGCCAGCAGTCCGGCGGGCAGGCTTAACACTGAAGCTTTCTTT,CASSPAGRLNTEAFF
TRBV30,TRBJ1-3,.,TRBD1,TGTGCCTGGAACCCGGGACAGTCAGATCGAAACACCATATATTTT,CAWNPGQSDRNTIYF
TRBV7-3,TRBJ2-7,.,TRBD2,TGTGCCAGCAGCCTTACAGCGGGAGGGTACTACGAGCAGTACTTC,CASSLTAGGYYEQYF
TRBV27,TRBJ2-2,.,TRBD2,TGTGCCAGCAGTTTATCTGCCTTAGCGGGAGCGAACACCGGGGAGCTGTTTTTT,CASSLSALAGANTGELFF
TRBV5-1,TRBJ1-1,.,.,TGCGCCAGCAGCTTGGTGGGCATGAACACTGAAGCTTTCTTT,CASSLVGMNTEAFF
TRBV27,TRBJ2-1,.,.,TGTGCCAGCAGTTATGGGGGGTTTGCGGGCAATGAGCAGTTCTTC,CASSYGGFAGNEQFF
TRBV28,TRBJ2-7,.,.,TGTGCCAGCAGAACTCCCTACGAGCAGTACTTC,CASRTPYEQYF
TRBV19,TRBJ2-1,.,TRBD2,TGTGCCAGTAGTCCCGGGACTAGCGGGAGGACAGGTAAACAGTTCTTC,CASSPGTSGRTGKQFF
TRBV7-2,TRBJ1-2,once,.,TGTGCCAGCAGCTCTCGCCCAGGGGACCCTTATGGCTACACCTTC,CASSSRPGDPYGYTF
TRBV2,TRBJ1-1,few,TRBD1,TGTGCCACCAGACAGGGGGTTGCCGTGGCTTTCTTT,CATRQGVAVAFF
TRBV14,TRBJ1-1,.,.,TGTGCCAGCAGCCAAGGGAGGAACACTGAAGCTTTCTTT,CASSQGRNTEAFF
TRBV5-1,TRBJ1-3,.,.,TGCGCCAGCAGCGGCAATACTGGAAACACCATATATTTT,CASSGNTGNTIYF
TRBV6-5,TRBJ2-5,.,.,TGTGCCAGCAGGGGGGCGGTCAGGGCCTTTTACTTC,CASRGAVRAFYF
TRBV3-1/TRBV3-2,TRBJ1-1,few,.,TGTGCCAGCAGCCGAGGACAGTTTGAAGCTTTCTTT,CASSRGQFEAFF
TRBV7-8,TRBJ2-5,.,.,TGTGCCAGCAGCTTAACGCCTAACCGCCAAGAGACCCAGTACTTC,CASSLTPNRQETQYF
TRBV18,TRBJ1-2,.,.,TGTGCCAGCTCACCGACAGGAAACATAAGAATTAACTATGGCTACACCTTC,CASSPTGNIRINYGYTF
TRBV6-5,TRBJ2-1,.,TRBD2,TGTGCCAGCAGTTTGATAGCGGGAGGGCCGGGTGAGCAGTTCTTC,CASSLIAGGPGEQFF
TRBV9,TRBJ2-1,.,.,TGTGCCAGCAGCAACTACTACAATGAGCAGTTCTTC,CASSNYYNEQFF
TRBV6-6,TRBJ2-7,.,TRBD1,TGTGCCAGCAGTTCCCCGGACAGGTCGCGCTGGTACGAGCAGTACTTC,CASSSPDRSRWYEQYF
TRBV30,TRBJ2-2,.,TRBD2,TGTGCCACGGGCCGGGAGGTGAATACCGGGGAGCTGTTTTTT,CATGREVNTGELFF
TRBV18,TRBJ1-6,.,.,TGTGCCAGCTCACCAGTCCCCGGTTCACCCCTCCACTTT,CASSPVPGSPLHF
TRBV3-1/TRBV3-2,TRBJ1-2,.,.,TGTGCCAGCAGCCCCCGCGGCATACTAGGGGGCTACACCTTC,CASSPRGILGGYTF
TRBV24-1,TRBJ1-5,.,TRBD1,TGTGCCACCAGTGACGACAGGGGAAATCAGCCCCAGCATTTT,CATSDDRGNQPQHF
TRBV19,TRBJ1-5,.,.,TGTGCCAGTAGTATCGGCCAGGGGCCCAATCAGCCCCAGCATTTT,CASSIGQGPNQPQHF
TRBV6-5,TRBJ2-3,.,TRBD2,TGTGCCAGCAGTATCCGGGCGGGGGGCACAGATACGCAGTATTTT,CASSIRAGGTDTQYF
TRBV5-4,TRBJ2-5,.,.,TGTGCCAGCAGCTTCAGATCGGGGGAAGAGACCCAGTACTTC,CASSFRSGEETQYF
TRBV2,TRBJ1-3,.,.,TGTGCCAGCAGTGGAATGGGGGCAGCGGCTGGAAACACCATATATTTT,CASSGMGAAAGNTIYF
TRBV24-1,TRBJ1-2,.,.,TGTGCCACCAGTGAACAGGGCTTCTATGGCTACACCTTC,CATSEQGFYGYTF
TRBV27,TRBJ2-7,.,.,TGTGCCAGCAGTTTAATGGGGAGCTCCTACGAGCAGTACTTC,CASSLMGSSYEQYF
TRBV29-1,TRBJ2-2,.,TRBD2,TGCAGCGTTTGGGGGACTAGCGGGAGACTCGGGGAGCTGTTTTTT,CSVWGTSGRLGELFF
TRBV28,TRBJ2-5,.,.,TGTGCCAGCAGTTTGGAGGAGACCCAGTACTTC,CASSLEETQYF
TRBV5-8,TRBJ2-1,.,TRBD2,TGTGCCAGCAGCTTAGGGACTAGCGCCTACAATGAGCAGTTCTTC,CASSLGTSAYNEQFF
TRBV24-1,TRBJ2-1,.,TRBD1,TGTGCCACCAGTACCTTACAGGGGGCCTACAATGAGCAGTTCTTC,CATSTLQGAYNEQFF
TRBV28,TRBJ1-5,.,.,TGTGCCAGCAGTTTAGGGGGCCTCGGTCAGCCCCAGCATTTT,CASSLGGLGQPQHF
TRBV27,TRBJ1-6,.,.,TGTGCCAGCAGTTCAGATCCCTGGGGCAATAATTCACCCCTCCACTTT,CASSSDPWGNNSPLHF
TRBV9,TRBJ1-2,.,.,TGTGCCAGCATGGGGCATGCGGGGGGCTATGGCTACACCTTC,CASMGHAGGYGYTF
TRBV6-5,TRBJ1-1,.,TRBD1,TGTGCCAGCAGTTCCTTCGACAGGGGTAGGGCTTTCTTT,CASSSFDRGRAFF
TRBV18,TRBJ1-5,.,TRBD1,TGTGCCAGCTCAACAGACAGGGTCGGTCAGCCCCAGCATTTT,CASSTDRVGQPQHF
TRBV19,TRBJ1-5,.,.,TGTGCCAGTAGTGGGTCGGGGGGGACCCTCTTAAATCAGCCCCAGCATTTT,CASSGSGGTLLNQPQHF
TRBV11-2,TRBJ1-1,once,.,TGTGCCAGCAGCTTAGAGGCAGGGAAAACTGAAGCTTTCTTT,CASSLEAGKTEAFF
TRBV19,TRBJ2-1,.,TRBD2,TGTGCCAGTAGCTCGGGGACTAGCGGGAGGTCTGAGCAGTTCTTC,CASSSGTSGRSEQFF
TRBV28,TRBJ2-7,.,.,TGTGCCAGCAGTTTATCGGGAGCGGTCTACGAGCAGTACTTC,CASSLSGAVYEQYF
TRBV6-6,TRBJ2-1,.,TRBD2,TGTGCCAGCAGCCTGGGACTAGCGGACAATGAGCAGTTCTTC,CASSLGLADNEQFF
TRBV5-4,TRBJ1-1,.,.,TGTGCCAGCAGGTTCGGTCGCGGCACCGTTCCAAACACTGAAGCTTTCTTT,CASRFGRGTVPNTEAFF
TRBV7-9,TRBJ1-4,few,.,TGTGCCAGCAGCTTAGAGGACAGTACTAATGAAAAACTGTTTTTT,CASSLEDSTNEKLFF
TRBV5-1,TRBJ2-2,few,.,TGCGCCAGCAGCTTGAACCCGACAGGAGACGCCGGGGAGCTGTTTTTT,CASSLNPTGDAGELFF
TRBV24-1,TRBJ1-2,.,TRBD1,TGTGCCACCAGTGATGAACGGACAGGGTCGTCTGGCTACACCTTC,CATSDERTGSSGYTF
TRBV7-8,TRBJ2-1,few,.,TGTGCCAGCAGCTTAGTCGCGGGTCTCTCCTACAATGAGCAGTTCTTC,CASSLVAGLSYNEQFF
TRBV19,TRBJ1-2,.,.,TGTGCCAGTAGCCTTACAGGGACTAATGGCTACACCTTC,CASSLTGTNGYTF
TRBV18,TRBJ2-2,.,.,TGTGCCAGCTCACCTGACTTACTTCTGAACACCGGGGAGCTGTTTTTT,CASSPDLLLNTGELFF
TRBV27,TRBJ2-1,.,.,TGTGCCAGCACTGCCGTACAGGGACGGAATGAGCAGTTCTTC,CASTAVQGRNEQFF
TRBV6-5,TRBJ1-2,.,TRBD1,TGTGCCAGCAGTCGACAGGGTAACTATGGCTACACCTTC,CASSRQGNYGYTF
TRBV6-2/TRBV6-3,TRBJ1-6,.,TRBD1,TGTGCCAGCAGTTACCCTAGACAGGGGGCGTCGGAATCACCCCTCCACTTT,CASSYPRQGASESPLHF
TRBV5-6,TRBJ1-4,once,.,TGTGCCAGCAGCTTACGGACGATAACGGGAGGCGAAAAACTGTTTTTT,CASSLRTITGGEKLFF
TRBV28,TRBJ1-4,.,.,TGTGCCAGCAGGGGCAGGATGGATGAAAAACTGTTTTTT,CASRGRMDEKLFF
TRBV5-6,TRBJ1-3,many,.,TGTGCCAGCAGCCTGGGGACGGACAGCTCTGGAAACACCATATATTTT,CASSLGTDSSGNTIYF
TRBV18,TRBJ2-7,few,TRBD1,TGTGCCACCAGGGACAGCTACGAGCAGTACTTC,CATRDSYEQYF
TRBV7-2,TRBJ1-5,.,TRBD1,TGTGCCAGCAGCTTAACCGGGACAGGGGTCAATCAGCCCCAGCATTTT,CASSLTGTGVNQPQHF